This record concerns one T cell receptor (beta chain) sequence. Its antigen is undetermined. This record comes from a study of early T cells in non-severe SARS-CoV-2 infection. Study-wide background: Sequencing of bulk RNA from unsorted whole blood was done, without chain pairing.

Trimming removed 5 bases at V and 2 bases at J, with 10 bases between. CDR1 and CDR2 from the germline V gene are SNHLY and FYNNEI. The CDR3 sequence is 13 residues long. cDNA molecules, individually, were tagged with unique molecular identifiers. One entry per CDR3 protein, called by TCRdb with MiXCR from the 5' RACE reads. This sample has about 110,000 distinct CDR3 sequences, with roughly 13% found just once. Study results and limitations: Matching with VDJdb favored anti-spike CD8 responses (missing private and CD4 specificities).

This TCR came from an adult who was a healthcare worker with PCR-confirmed SARS-CoV-2 infection or an uninfected control (not recorded which). Sequencing was performed on whole blood, taken at baseline. The gene calls are TRBV2 and TRBJ2-7; D ambiguous. The CDR3 spells CASSQQITYEQYF. As DNA, the CDR3 is TGTGCCAGCAGTCAACAGATAACCTACGAGCAGTACTTC. The whole variable domain, filled in from reference TRBV2 and TRBJ2-7, reads EPEVTQTPSHQVTQMGQEVILRCVPISNHLYFYWYRQILGQKVEFLVSFYNNEISEKSEIFDDQFSVERPDGSNFTLKIRSTKLEDSAMYFCASSQQITYEQYFGPGTRLTVT.